This is a list of T cell receptor beta chains from one sample in a study of blood T cell repertoires in COVID-19. Data came from immunoSEQ multiplex PCR; TCRdb stores just in-frame clones and leaves some out. Of a few hundred thousand clones listed, around 84% are singletons. Input material: peripheral blood. The receptors were gathered from a woman in her forties who had recovered from COVID-19. Both conserved end residues are part of each CDR3. D genes are given only for firm matches. Clone size appears in some rows only: once, few, many, or a class for an expanded clone.

CDR3 DNA: TGTGCCAGCAGCCCACCTCTGGCCCAGGGTTACAATGAGCAGTTCTTC; CDR3 protein: CASSPPLAQGYNEQFF; clone size: .; V gene: TRBV13; D gene: .; J gene: TRBJ2-1
CDR3 DNA: TGTGCCAGCAGCCAAGAAGGAGTCTATTCACCCCTCCACTTT; CDR3 protein: CASSQEGVYSPLHF; clone size: .; V gene: TRBV3-1/TRBV3-2; D gene: .; J gene: TRBJ1-6
CDR3 DNA: TGTGCCAGCAGCATCTCCGGACAGGGCTTCTCACCCCTCCACTTT; CDR3 protein: CASSISGQGFSPLHF; clone size: .; V gene: TRBV7-9; D gene: TRBD1; J gene: TRBJ1-6
CDR3 DNA: TGCGCCAGCGCTACGACTAGCTCGCAGTATTTT; CDR3 protein: CASATTSSQYF; clone size: .; V gene: TRBV5-1; D gene: TRBD2; J gene: TRBJ2-3
CDR3 DNA: TGTGCCAGCAGCCCCCTTGGGGGGGGGAGTATAGATACGCAGTATTTT; CDR3 protein: CASSPLGGGSIDTQYF; clone size: .; V gene: TRBV7-3; D gene: TRBD2; J gene: TRBJ2-3
CDR3 DNA: TGCGCCAGCAGCTTGGTACTGCAGGATCAAGAGACCCAGTACTTC; CDR3 protein: CASSLVLQDQETQYF; clone size: .; V gene: TRBV5-1; D gene: .; J gene: TRBJ2-5
CDR3 DNA: TGTGCCAGCAGCCCCCGGCTAGCGGGACTACCGGGCGAGCAGTACTTC; CDR3 protein: CASSPRLAGLPGEQYF; clone size: .; V gene: TRBV21-1; D gene: .; J gene: TRBJ2-7
CDR3 DNA: TGTGCCAGCAGCCAAGACGGCGGATTGGGCGAGCAGTACTTC; CDR3 protein: CASSQDGGLGEQYF; clone size: .; V gene: TRBV14; D gene: .; J gene: TRBJ2-7
CDR3 DNA: TGTGCCTGGAGTATTTGGGCGGGGGGGCCGCCCGGGGAGCTGTTTTTT; CDR3 protein: CAWSIWAGGPPGELFF; clone size: .; V gene: TRBV30; D gene: TRBD2; J gene: TRBJ2-2
CDR3 DNA: TGTGCCAGCAGTTTATGGGGAGGGGAAAGCAATCAGCCCCAGCATTTT; CDR3 protein: CASSLWGGESNQPQHF; clone size: .; V gene: TRBV28; D gene: .; J gene: TRBJ1-5
CDR3 DNA: TGTGCCAGCAGCTTAGACAGGGAAGTATGGGAAAAACTGTTTTTT; CDR3 protein: CASSLDREVWEKLFF; clone size: .; V gene: TRBV11-2; D gene: .; J gene: TRBJ1-4
CDR3 DNA: TGTGCCAGCTCACCACGGGGGACAGGGGGTTTCCAGTACTTC; CDR3 protein: CASSPRGTGGFQYF; clone size: .; V gene: TRBV18; D gene: TRBD1; J gene: TRBJ2-7
CDR3 DNA: TGTGCCAGCAGCACAGGGGGGGGATACAATGAGCAGTTCTTC; CDR3 protein: CASSTGGGYNEQFF; clone size: .; V gene: TRBV5-5; D gene: .; J gene: TRBJ2-1
CDR3 DNA: TGTGCCACGACTTCTAACAATGAGCAGTTCTTC; CDR3 protein: CATTSNNEQFF; clone size: few; V gene: TRBV2; D gene: .; J gene: TRBJ2-1
CDR3 DNA: TGTGCCAGCAGCTTAGAAGAGAGGGCTCGCGCTTTCTTT; CDR3 protein: CASSLEERARAFF; clone size: .; V gene: TRBV11-2; D gene: .; J gene: TRBJ1-1
CDR3 DNA: TGCGCCAGCAGTGAGGATCCAGGGGCGAGCGCTGAAGCTTTCTTT; CDR3 protein: CASSEDPGASAEAFF; clone size: once; V gene: TRBV10-1; D gene: .; J gene: TRBJ1-1
CDR3 DNA: TGTGCCAGTAGGGCAGGGCTGGCCGGGGAGCTGTTTTTT; CDR3 protein: CASRAGLAGELFF; clone size: .; V gene: TRBV19; D gene: .; J gene: TRBJ2-2
CDR3 DNA: TGTGCCAGCAGCCGAGACAGGGACTCTGGAAACACCATATATTTT; CDR3 protein: CASSRDRDSGNTIYF; clone size: .; V gene: TRBV7-3; D gene: TRBD1; J gene: TRBJ1-3
CDR3 DNA: TGTGCCAGCAGCCCGACACAGGGGAAGCGTAGACATGCTTTCTTT; CDR3 protein: CASSPTQGKRRHAFF; clone size: many; V gene: TRBV14; D gene: TRBD1; J gene: TRBJ1-1
CDR3 DNA: TGCGCCAGCAGCTCGCCTAGCGGTGCGAAAGAGACCCAGTACTTC; CDR3 protein: CASSSPSGAKETQYF; clone size: .; V gene: TRBV5-1; D gene: TRBD2; J gene: TRBJ2-5
CDR3 DNA: TGTGCCAGCAGTTTATTCGGGGGAGGAGGTGAAAAACTGTTTTTT; CDR3 protein: CASSLFGGGGEKLFF; clone size: .; V gene: TRBV28; D gene: .; J gene: TRBJ1-4
CDR3 DNA: TGTGCCAGCAGCCAATCCCTAGCGGGACAGACTACGCAGTATTTT; CDR3 protein: CASSQSLAGQTTQYF; clone size: .; V gene: TRBV16; D gene: TRBD2; J gene: TRBJ2-3
CDR3 DNA: TGTGCCAGCAGTTTTGGGCCCTATGGCTACACCTTC; CDR3 protein: CASSFGPYGYTF; clone size: .; V gene: TRBV6-5; D gene: .; J gene: TRBJ1-2
CDR3 DNA: TGTGCCAGCAGCCCAGGACACCGAGAGACCCAGTACTTC; CDR3 protein: CASSPGHRETQYF; clone size: .; V gene: TRBV9; D gene: .; J gene: TRBJ2-5
CDR3 DNA: TGTGCCAGCAAGAGGGGACAGGGGGGATACGAGCAGTACTTC; CDR3 protein: CASKRGQGGYEQYF; clone size: few; V gene: TRBV11-2; D gene: TRBD1; J gene: TRBJ2-7
CDR3 DNA: TGTGCCATCAGTAGGACAGGCACAGATACGCAGTATTTT; CDR3 protein: CAISRTGTDTQYF; clone size: .; V gene: TRBV10-3; D gene: .; J gene: TRBJ2-3
CDR3 DNA: TGTGCCACCAGTGAAGCGGGGAAAGAGACCCAGTACTTC; CDR3 protein: CATSEAGKETQYF; clone size: .; V gene: TRBV24-1; D gene: TRBD2; J gene: TRBJ2-5
CDR3 DNA: TGTGCCAGCAGCCGGACATCGCCCTTAAACACCGGGGAGCTGTTTTTT; CDR3 protein: CASSRTSPLNTGELFF; clone size: .; V gene: TRBV7-8; D gene: .; J gene: TRBJ2-2